This T cell receptor beta chain appears in the sequencing data of a study of shared clonotypes between healthy human individuals. Data came from immunoSEQ multiplex PCR; TCRdb stores just in-frame clones and leaves some out. The repertoire includes about 2.3 million clones, roughly 90% of them detected once, and about 0.41% sits in the top ten. Germline CDR1 is SGDLS and CDR2 is YYNGEE. Germline trimming cut 0 bases from V and 4 bases from J; bases unmatched to any gene: 5. The CDR3 is made up of 15 amino acids. Regarding this clone: Different DNA sequences within this sample yield the same CDR3.

There were only Caucasian adults among the donors, and all lived in Nashville, Tennessee. The clonotype was recovered from a man younger than 30 in good health. Some clones in this sample may be carry-over from other donors' samples. Input material: naive CD4+ T cells from PBMCs. Subset indicated: CD45RA+ positively selected. The chain employs TRBV9 and TRBJ2-7; 9 positions match TRBD2. The CDR3: CASSVAGLAGYEQYF. CDR3 nucleotide sequence: TGTGCCAGCAGCGTAGCTGGCCTAGCGGGGTACGAGCAGTACTTC.